The entry that follows covers one T cell receptor (beta chain) sequence. The germline V gene has CDR1 MGHRA and CDR2 YSYEKL. V was shortened by 0 bases and J by 3 bases, with 15 bases between the two germline ends. This CDR3 is 17 amino acids long. Assay: immunoSEQ multiplex PCR; the TCRdb copy retains only in-frame clones and omits some. The data contain approximately 400,000 clones, roughly 88% of them seen just once; the ten biggest clones take up over 9.5%. This record belongs to a study of blood T cell repertoires in COVID-19. Sequencing used peripheral blood. The rearrangement links TRBV4-1 to TRBJ1-5, with D possibly TRBD1 on 5 matching bases. The sequence came from a woman aged 45-65 years with COVID-19, enrolled during active disease. This chain's CDR3 is CASSQDQGSYYNQPQHF. The CDR3 DNA reads as TGCGCCAGCAGCCAAGATCAGGGCAGTTACTACAATCAGCCCCAGCATTTT.